A single sample gave rise to the 10 T cell receptor beta chains below, sequenced in a study of PD-L1 blockade in urothelial cancer. Time point noted: pretreatment peripheral blood. Generated by immunoSEQ multiplex PCR, the TCRdb table keeps only in-frame clones and is missing some. The sample has roughly 100,000 clones; roughly 90% are singletons. This specimen consisted of PBMCs, obtained around atezolizumab (anti-PD-L1) treatment. Every receptor here comes from a woman aged 80 or over with urothelial cancer.

The rearrangement joins TRBV28 to TRBJ1-2; no reliable D call. CDR1 is MDHEN, CDR2 SYDVKM, per germline. The CDR3 contains 11 residues. V was shortened by 10 bases and J by 4 bases, with 10 bases between the two germline ends. CDR3 residues: CAISSAYGYTF. CDR3 nucleotides: TGTGCCATCTCGAGTGCCTATGGCTACACCTTC.

The chain employs TRBV7-7 and TRBJ1-5, with D possibly matching TRBD1 (6 bases). The CDR3 loop spans 13 amino acids. Germline-derived CDR1 and CDR2 are SSHAT and FNYEAQ (reference sequence). With 5 bases removed from V and 6 bases from J, the gap between germline ends came to 11 bases. CDR3 DNA sequence: TGTGCCAGCAGCGCAGGGGTGAGTCAGCCCCAGCATTTT. Residues: CASSAGVSQPQHF.

This chain links TRBV2 with TRBJ1-5, with TRBD1 matching 7 bases. The CDR3 is 15 residues long. CDR1 and CDR2 (germline): SNHLY, FYNNEI. V was pared by 0 bases and J by 4 bases, with 3 bases of the junction left unmatched. CDR3 residues: CASSEARTGNQPQHF. The CDR3 DNA sequence: TGTGCCAGCAGTGAAGCCAGGACAGGTAATCAGCCCCAGCATTTT.

This clone was detected only once. This chain uses TRBV10-2 with TRBJ2-5; 10 bases map to TRBD1. Germline V gene lookup returns CDR1 WSHSY and CDR2 SAAADI. V gave up 10 bases and J gave up 4 bases; unmatched junction bases: 12. The CDR3 runs to 15 residues. CDR3 protein: CAIKGGQGFAETQYF. The CDR3 DNA reads TGCGCCATAAAGGGGGGACAGGGGTTTGCAGAGACCCAGTACTTC.

The V call is TRBV9, the J call TRBJ2-3, with D tentatively TRBD1 (6 bases). Germline assignment: CDR1 SGDLS and CDR2 YYNGEE. V gave up 2 bases and J gave up 6 bases, with 10 bases separating them. This CDR3 region has 13 residues. CDR3 sequence: CASSVGTMDTQYF. The CDR3 region has the DNA TGTGCCAGCAGCGTTGGGACAATGGATACGCAGTATTTT.

The rearrangement uses TRBV19 and TRBJ2-2; D might be TRBD2 (5 bases). Germline-derived CDR1 and CDR2 are LNHDA and SQIVND (reference sequence). V was pared by 3 bases and J by 7 bases, with 18 bases between. This CDR3 spans 16 amino acids. DNA for the CDR3: TGTGCCAGTAGTATCGAGGGAGAAAGGTCCGGCGGGGAGCTGTTTTTT. This gives the protein CASSIEGERSGGELFF.

V usage is TRBV5-1 and J usage is TRBJ2-5, with 14 bases that match TRBD2. This CDR3 contains 19 residues. V shed 4 bases, J shed 1 base, and the junction held 12 bases outside the gene matches. Per germline, CDR1 SGHRS and CDR2 YFSETQ. The CDR3 nucleotides are TGCGCCAGCAGCCCACGACTAGCGGGAGGGCCCAAATCCCAAGAGACCCAGTACTTC. Its protein is CASSPRLAGGPKSQETQYF. The full variable domain, in which reference TRBV5-1 and TRBJ2-5 provide the parts outside the CDR3, is KAGVTQTPRYLIKTRGQQVTLSCSPISGHRSVSWYQQTPGQGLQFLFEYFSETQRNKGNFPGRFSGRQFSNSRSEMNVSTLELGDSALYLCASSPRLAGGPKSQETQYFGPGTRLLVL.

The V and J genes are TRBV30 and TRBJ1-5; D not certain. The CDR3 sequence is 14 residues long. V was clipped by 2 bases and J by 3 bases, with 11 bases between them. The germline gives CDR1 GTSNPN, CDR2 SVGIG (reference sequence). The CDR3 loop is CAWSRVSNNQPQHF. CDR3 sequence (DNA): TGTGCCTGGAGTCGAGTTTCGAACAATCAGCCCCAGCATTTT.

The rearrangement joins TRBV27 to TRBJ1-1; 10 bases are shared with TRBD1. From germline, CDR1 is MNHEY and CDR2 SMNVEV (reference sequence). The CDR3 is 15 residues long. Trimming took 6 bases from V and 4 from J; bases not matched to a gene: 8. The CDR3 here is CASRTRTGGGTEAFF. In nucleotides, the CDR3 is TGTGCCAGCAGGACGAGGACAGGGGGAGGCACTGAAGCTTTCTTT.

The chain employs TRBV19 and TRBJ2-7; 7 bases align to TRBD1. CDR1 is LNHDA, CDR2 SQIVND, per germline (reference sequence). The junction had 4 bases not matched to a gene; V was cut back by 5 bases and J by 0 bases. The CDR3 contains 14 residues. The CDR3, as DNA: TGTGCCAGTAGTTTACAGGGGTACTCCTACGAGCAGTACTTC. It yields the protein CASSLQGYSYEQYF. The full variable domain, with the rest looked up from reference TRBV19 and TRBJ2-7, is DGGITQSPKYLFRKEGQNVTLSCEQNLNHDAMYWYRQDPGQGLRLIYYSQIVNDFQKGDIAEGYSVSREKKESFPLTVTSAQKNPTAFYLCASSLQGYSYEQYFGPGTRLTVT.